The next 11 T cell receptor beta chains were all read from a single sample in a study of blood T cells in healthy people across ages (dated by TCRdb to 2014 to 2015). Libraries were made using 5' RACE. TCRdb records Illumina HiSeq 2500 as the sequencer. A second roughly 6 to 11 cycle PCR used a sample-barcoded 5' primer and a J-beta primer mix. The public reads were reanalyzed by TCRdb: fastp trimming at Q25, MiXCR alignment, in-frame beta chains only. Rows with a matching CDR3 protein are joined into one entry that keeps the most common DNA and genes. Within this sample are about 1,400,000 distinct CDR3 sequences, with 35% to 45% of them counted one time only. The top ten clones comprise 7.9% of the sample. Input material: blood. The receptor set was obtained from a woman in her late teens or twenties in good health.

The chain joins TRBV6-5 to TRBJ2-3; the D gene is possibly TRBD2 (6 bases). CDR1 and CDR2 (germline): MNHEY, SVGAGI. The length of the CDR3 is 18 residues. V was shortened by 0 bases and J by 3 bases, with 19 bases between the two germline ends. CDR3 nucleotide sequence: TGTGCCAGCAGTTACTCGACCTTGGCTAGCGATCGAACAGATACGCAGTATTTT. Amino acid sequence: CASSYSTLASDRTDTQYF.

This clonotype came up many times. The rearrangement joins TRBV29-1 to TRBJ2-7, with D possibly matching TRBD2 (5 bases). With 2 bases removed from V and 2 bases from J, the gap between germline ends came to 10 bases. The CDR3 runs 13 residues. CDR1 is SQVTM, CDR2 ANQGSEA, per germline. DNA of the CDR3: TGCAGCGTTGAACTCGGGGTCCCCTACGAGCAGTACTTC. Its protein product is CSVELGVPYEQYF.

This sequence joins TRBV29-1 and TRBJ2-2, with unresolved D. Between the trimmed V and J ends, which lost 3 bases and 3 bases, there was a span of 14 bases. Per germline, CDR1 SQVTM and CDR2 ANQGSEA. CDR3 size: 15 residues. CDR3 nucleotides: TGCAGCGTTGAGGTCAGGACCGCGGACACCGGGGAGCTGTTTTTT. Its translation: CSVEVRTADTGELFF.

The chain is built from TRBV28 and TRBJ1-5; TRBD1 might be the D (5 bases). From germline, CDR1 is MDHEN and CDR2 SYDVKM. CDR3 size: 14 residues. Trimming cost V 3 bases and J 5 bases, with 11 bases left between them. The chain's CDR3 is CASSFAGEHQPQHF. CDR3 nucleotides: TGTGCCAGCAGTTTCGCGGGGGAACATCAGCCCCAGCATTTT.

This clonotype was detected a few times. This rearrangement joins TRBV10-3 to TRBJ1-1; maybe TRBD1 (6 bases). Trimming left V 2 bases short and J 7 bases short, with 17 bases between. Germline V gene data show CDR1 as ENHRY and CDR2 as SYGVKD. The CDR3 totals 15 residues. As DNA, the CDR3 is TGTGCCATCAGTGAGCGAGGGATAGGGGGATTTGAAGCTTTCTTT. Protein product: CAISERGIGGFEAFF.

The chain is built from TRBV20-1 and TRBJ2-3; a possible D gene is TRBD2 (5 bases). This CDR3 contains 15 residues. Looked up from germline, CDR1 is DFQATT and CDR2 is SNEGSKA (reference sequence). Trimming removed 5 bases at V and 0 bases at J, with 15 bases between. DNA of the CDR3: TGCAGTGCTGTGAGATTAGCGACTAGCACAGATACGCAGTATTTT. It yields the protein CSAVRLATSTDTQYF.

The chain is built from TRBV20-1 and TRBJ2-3; 8 bases are shared with TRBD2. From germline, CDR1 is DFQATT and CDR2 SNEGSKA (reference sequence). Trimming at V came to 4 bases and at J to 4 bases, leaving 4 bases not matched to a gene. The CDR3 spans 13 residues. In DNA form, the CDR3 reads TGCAGTGCTATCAGCGGGAGCTCAGATACGCAGTATTTT. Protein sequence: CSAISGSSDTQYF.

The chain couples TRBV12-3 or TRBV12-4 to TRBJ1-2; no definite D call. This CDR3 contains 13 residues. V was pared by 2 bases and J by 7 bases, with 11 bases between. In DNA form, the CDR3 reads TGTGCCAGCAGTTTATATAGGGAGTCTGGCTACACCTTC. It yields the protein CASSLYRESGYTF.

This clonotype has only a few counts. The chain recombines TRBV7-9 with TRBJ1-5, with TRBD1 matching over 8 bases. Trimming removed 1 base from V and 3 bases from J; junction bases left unmatched: 2. Germline V CDR1 and CDR2: SEHNR, FQNEAQ (reference sequence). This CDR3 has 15 amino acids. The CDR3 coding sequence is TGTGCCAGCAGCTTAGGGACAGGGATCAATCAGCCCCAGCATTTT. Encoded protein: CASSLGTGINQPQHF.

The V call is TRBV28, the J call TRBJ1-1; maybe TRBD1 (5 bases). V was shortened by 8 bases and J by 1 base, with 17 bases between the two germline ends. There are 15 residues in the CDR3. Germline CDR1 and CDR2: MDHEN and SYDVKM. CDR3 loop: CASASIQAKNTEAFF. DNA of the CDR3: TGTGCCAGCGCCTCTATACAGGCCAAGAACACTGAAGCTTTCTTT.

This sequence joins TRBV6-1 and TRBJ2-4, with D perhaps matching TRBD2 (6 bases). The DNA end lines up better with TRBJ2-7; the J call may be wrong. Germline CDR1 reads MNHNS; CDR2 reads SASEGT. This CDR3 spans 14 amino acids. CDR3 coding DNA: TGTGCCAGCAGTGAAGGCGGGACCCCCTACGAGCAGTACTTC. Amino acids: CASSEGGTPYEQYF.